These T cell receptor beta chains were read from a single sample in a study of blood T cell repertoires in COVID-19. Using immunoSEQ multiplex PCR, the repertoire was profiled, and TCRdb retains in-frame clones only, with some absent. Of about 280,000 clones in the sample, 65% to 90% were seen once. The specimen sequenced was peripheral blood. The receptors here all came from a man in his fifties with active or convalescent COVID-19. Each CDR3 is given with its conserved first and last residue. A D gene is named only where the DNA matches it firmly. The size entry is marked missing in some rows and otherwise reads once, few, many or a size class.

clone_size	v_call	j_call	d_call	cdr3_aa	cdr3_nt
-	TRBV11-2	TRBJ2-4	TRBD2	CASSLDGREGAKNIQYF	TGTGCCAGCAGCTTAGATGGGCGGGAGGGAGCCAAAAACATTCAGTACTTC
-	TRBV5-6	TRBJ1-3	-	CASSFEKLSGNTIYF	TGTGCCAGCAGCTTTGAAAAGCTCTCTGGAAACACCATATATTTT
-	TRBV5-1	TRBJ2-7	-	CASSLDSGASYEQYF	TGCGCCAGCAGCTTGGATAGCGGCGCCTCCTACGAGCAGTACTTC
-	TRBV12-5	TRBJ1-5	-	CASAFIGTPSNQPQHF	TGTGCTAGTGCCTTCATAGGGACTCCCAGCAATCAGCCCCAGCATTTT
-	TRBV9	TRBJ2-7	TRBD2	CASSVASSGSYEQYF	TGTGCCAGCAGCGTAGCGTCTAGCGGATCCTACGAGCAGTACTTC
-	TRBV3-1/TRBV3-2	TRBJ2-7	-	CASSQGAQGGGYEQYF	TGTGCCAGCAGCCAAGGGGCGCAGGGAGGAGGCTACGAGCAGTACTTC
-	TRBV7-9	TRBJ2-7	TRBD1	CASSPDQGDRGGDEQYF	TGTGCCAGCAGCCCGGACCAGGGGGACAGGGGGGGTGACGAGCAGTACTTC
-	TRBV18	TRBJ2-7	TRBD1	CASSPGTESYEQYF	TGTGCCAGCTCACCGGGGACAGAGTCCTACGAGCAGTACTTC
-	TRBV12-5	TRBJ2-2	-	CASAVSRVQGLAGTGELFF	TGTGCTAGTGCCGTTTCCCGTGTTCAGGGTTTGGCGGGGACCGGGGAGCTGTTTTTT
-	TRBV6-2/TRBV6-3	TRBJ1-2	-	CASSYSTGAYGYTF	TGTGCCAGCAGTTACTCTACCGGAGCCTATGGCTACACCTTC
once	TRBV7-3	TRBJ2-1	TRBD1	CASSHGTGNNEQFF	TGTGCCAGCAGCCACGGGACAGGGAACAATGAGCAGTTCTTC
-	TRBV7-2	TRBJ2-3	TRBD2	CASSLVAGAADTQYF	TGTGCCAGCAGCTTAGTGGCGGGAGCGGCAGATACGCAGTATTTT
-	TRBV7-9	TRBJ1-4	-	CASSLGRSTGVDEKLFF	TGTGCCAGCAGCTTAGGGCGGTCCACAGGAGTGGATGAAAAACTGTTTTTT
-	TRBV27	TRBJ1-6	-	CASSFGLGGRNSPLHF	TGTGCCAGCAGTTTTGGCCTCGGGGGGCGAAATTCACCCCTCCACTTT
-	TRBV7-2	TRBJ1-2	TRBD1	CASSFSGTGFGYTF	TGTGCCAGCAGCTTTTCCGGGACAGGGTTTGGCTACACCTTC
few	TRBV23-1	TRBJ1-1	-	CASPGEVNTEAFF	TGCGCCAGCCCGGGGGAGGTGAACACTGAAGCTTTCTTT
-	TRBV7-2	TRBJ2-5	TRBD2	CASSFSNPTSVGGWETQYF	TGTGCCAGCAGCTTCTCCAACCCGACTAGCGTGGGAGGATGGGAGACCCAGTACTTC
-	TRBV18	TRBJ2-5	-	CASSPARETQYF	TGTGCCAGCTCACCAGCGCGGGAGACCCAGTACTTC
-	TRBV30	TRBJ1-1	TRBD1	CAWTGQPNTEAFF	TGTGCCTGGACGGGACAGCCTAACACTGAAGCTTTCTTT
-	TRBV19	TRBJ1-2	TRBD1	CASSTDRESGYTF	TGTGCCAGTAGTACTGACAGGGAATCTGGCTACACCTTC
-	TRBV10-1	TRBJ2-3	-	CASSGQLADTQYF	TGCGCCAGCAGTGGCCAACTAGCAGATACGCAGTATTTT
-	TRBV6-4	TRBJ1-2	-	CASSAEGVGGYTF	TGTGCCAGCAGTGCCGAGGGGGTAGGGGGCTACACCTTC
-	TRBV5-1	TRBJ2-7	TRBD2	CASSLTSGSYEQYF	TGCGCCAGCAGCTTGACTAGCGGCTCCTACGAGCAGTACTTC
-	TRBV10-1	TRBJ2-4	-	CASRSQRSKAKNIQYF	TGCGCCAGCAGATCGCAGAGGTCAAAGGCCAAAAACATTCAGTACTTC
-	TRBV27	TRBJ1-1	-	CASSTRDRGSEAFF	TGTGCCAGCAGTACGCGCGATAGGGGGAGTGAAGCTTTCTTT
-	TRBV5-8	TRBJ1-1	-	CASSLAARTANTEAFF	TGTGCCAGCAGCTTGGCGGCCCGCACAGCGAACACTGAAGCTTTCTTT
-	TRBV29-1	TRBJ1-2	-	CSVAETGYGYTF	TGCAGCGTTGCGGAGACGGGCTATGGCTACACCTTC
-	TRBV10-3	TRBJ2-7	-	CAIKSAGDSYEQYF	TGTGCCATCAAATCAGCGGGTGACTCCTACGAGCAGTACTTC
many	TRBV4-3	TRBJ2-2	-	CASSQGGGTGELFF	TGCGCCAGCAGCCAAGGAGGCGGGACCGGGGAGCTGTTTTTT
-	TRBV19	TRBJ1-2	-	CASSNLATGWSPSNGYTF	TGTGCCAGTAGTAATCTCGCGACAGGTTGGAGCCCTTCGAATGGCTACACCTTC
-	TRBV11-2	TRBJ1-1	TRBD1	CASSLDWGQGRAEAFF	TGTGCCAGCAGCTTAGATTGGGGACAGGGCCGGGCTGAAGCTTTCTTT
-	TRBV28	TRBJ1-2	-	CASSLGGGHGYTF	TGTGCCAGCAGTTTAGGCGGGGGGCATGGCTACACCTTC
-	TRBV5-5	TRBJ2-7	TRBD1	CASSPTGTGYEQYF	TGTGCCAGCAGTCCAACCGGGACAGGGTACGAGCAGTACTTC
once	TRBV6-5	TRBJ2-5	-	CATARQVKETQYF	TGTGCCACCGCACGACAGGTTAAAGAGACCCAGTACTTC
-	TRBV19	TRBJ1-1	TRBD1	CASSWGQGEAFF	TGTGCCAGTAGTTGGGGACAGGGTGAAGCTTTCTTT
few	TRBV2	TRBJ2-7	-	CASRRLGQGRYEQYF	TGTGCCAGCCGAAGACTGGGGCAGGGGCGATACGAGCAGTACTTC
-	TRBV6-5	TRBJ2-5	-	CASTTRGTAQVTQYF	TGTGCCAGCACCACCCGCGGGACAGCACAAGTGACCCAGTACTTC